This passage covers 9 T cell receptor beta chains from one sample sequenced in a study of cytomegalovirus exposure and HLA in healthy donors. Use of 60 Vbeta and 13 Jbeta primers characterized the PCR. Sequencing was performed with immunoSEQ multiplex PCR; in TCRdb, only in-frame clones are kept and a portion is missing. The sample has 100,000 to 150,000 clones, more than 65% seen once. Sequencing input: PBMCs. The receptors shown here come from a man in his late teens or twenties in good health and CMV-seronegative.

The CDR3 protein is CASSSLTSGGTDTQYF. The CDR3 DNA reads TGTGCCAGCAGCTCTTTGACTAGCGGGGGCACAGATACGCAGTATTTT. The genes are TRBV7-6 and TRBJ2-3; 11 positions match TRBD2. Germline assignment: CDR1 SGHVS and CDR2 FNYEAQ. Trimming removed 4 bases from V and 1 base from J; junction bases left unmatched: 4. The CDR3 runs 16 residues.

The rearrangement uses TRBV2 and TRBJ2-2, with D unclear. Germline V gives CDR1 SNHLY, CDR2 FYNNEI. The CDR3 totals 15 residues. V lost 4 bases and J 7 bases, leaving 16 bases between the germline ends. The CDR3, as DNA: TGTGCCAGCAGTGTTTTATGGCCCCACTACGGGGAGCTGTTTTTT. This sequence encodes CASSVLWPHYGELFF.

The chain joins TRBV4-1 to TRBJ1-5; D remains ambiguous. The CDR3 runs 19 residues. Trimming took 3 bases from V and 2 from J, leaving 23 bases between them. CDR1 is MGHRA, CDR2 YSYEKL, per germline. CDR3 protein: CASSHGVAPSTPRNQPQHF. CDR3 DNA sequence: TGCGCCAGCAGCCACGGTGTCGCCCCATCCACCCCTCGCAATCAGCCCCAGCATTTT.

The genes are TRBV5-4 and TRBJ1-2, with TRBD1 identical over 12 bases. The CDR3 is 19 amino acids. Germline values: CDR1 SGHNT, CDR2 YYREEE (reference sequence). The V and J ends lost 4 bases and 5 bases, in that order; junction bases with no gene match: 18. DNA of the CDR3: TGTGCCAGCAGCCCACTCACCGGGACAGGGGGCGCGAGAGGTTATGGCTACACCTTC. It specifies CASSPLTGTGGARGYGYTF.

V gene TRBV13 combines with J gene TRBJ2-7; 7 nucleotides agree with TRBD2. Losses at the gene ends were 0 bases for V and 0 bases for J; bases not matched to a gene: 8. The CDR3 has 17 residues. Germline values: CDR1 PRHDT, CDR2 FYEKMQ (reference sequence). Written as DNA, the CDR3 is TGTGCCAGCAGCTTAGGGGGACTACCTCAGAGCTCCTACGAGCAGTACTTC. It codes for CASSLGGLPQSSYEQYF.

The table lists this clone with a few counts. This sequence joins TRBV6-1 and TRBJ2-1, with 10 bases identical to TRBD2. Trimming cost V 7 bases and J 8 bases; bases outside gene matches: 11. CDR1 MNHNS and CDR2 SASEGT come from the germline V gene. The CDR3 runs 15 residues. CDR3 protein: CASTRAGGTIDEQFF. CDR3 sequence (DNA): TGTGCCAGCACTCGAGCGGGGGGGACCATAGATGAGCAGTTCTTC.

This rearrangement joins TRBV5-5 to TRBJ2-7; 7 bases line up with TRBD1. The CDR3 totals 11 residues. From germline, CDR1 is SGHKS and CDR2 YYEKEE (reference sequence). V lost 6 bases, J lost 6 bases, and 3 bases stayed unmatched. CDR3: CASTPGGEQYF. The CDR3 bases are TGTGCCAGCACCCCAGGGGGCGAGCAGTACTTC.

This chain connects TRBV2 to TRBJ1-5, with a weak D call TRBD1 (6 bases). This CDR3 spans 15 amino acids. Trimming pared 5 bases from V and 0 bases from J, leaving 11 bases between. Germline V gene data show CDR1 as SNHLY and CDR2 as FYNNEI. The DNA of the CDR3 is TGTGCCAGCAGTCTACAGGGCGGTAGCAATCAGCCCCAGCATTTT. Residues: CASSLQGGSNQPQHF.

The CDR3 DNA follows: TGTGCCAGCAGCTTACTAAGCGGGGGGCTAAATGAAAAACTGTTTTTT. This sequence encodes CASSLLSGGLNEKLFF. V usage is TRBV7-2 and J usage is TRBJ1-4, with a weak D call TRBD1 (6 bases). Germline loops: CDR1 SGHTA, CDR2 FQGNSA. The CDR3 extends over 16 amino acids. Trimming stripped 2 bases from V and 5 bases from J, with 15 bases between.